This T cell receptor (beta chain) was sequenced for a study of cytomegalovirus exposure and HLA in healthy donors. Overall study context: An analysis done earlier identified almost 120 million unique TCR beta sequences from 150 million to 200 million T cells.

A remark on this clone: Its matching antigen is unknown.

It was with 60 Vbeta and 13 Jbeta primers that the PCR ran. Here immunoSEQ multiplex PCR was the method, and the copy in TCRdb shows in-frame clones only, minus some. Of a few hundred thousand clones in the sample, 85% to 95% are singletons; the top ten hold about 1.7%. Study results and caveats: When analyzed later, the rates of TCR association showed variation by HLA locus, with DRB1 the most and HLA-C the fewest. HLA-A and HLA-B allele assignments for most subjects were reportedly predicted accurately using TCR beta sequences.

The sequencing sample was made of PBMCs. This clonotype originated in a girl aged 2 to 10 in good health and CMV-seronegative.

Here the CDR3 reads CASSLGVRGREKLFF. For the CDR3, the DNA is TGTGCCAGCAGCTTAGGGGTCAGGGGGCGTGAAAAACTGTTTTTT. The V call is TRBV7-2, the J call TRBJ1-4; 8 bases agree with TRBD1. The CDR3 spans 15 residues. Germline CDR1 and CDR2: SGHTA and FQGNSA. Trimming took 1 base from V and 7 from J; bases not matched to a gene: 5.